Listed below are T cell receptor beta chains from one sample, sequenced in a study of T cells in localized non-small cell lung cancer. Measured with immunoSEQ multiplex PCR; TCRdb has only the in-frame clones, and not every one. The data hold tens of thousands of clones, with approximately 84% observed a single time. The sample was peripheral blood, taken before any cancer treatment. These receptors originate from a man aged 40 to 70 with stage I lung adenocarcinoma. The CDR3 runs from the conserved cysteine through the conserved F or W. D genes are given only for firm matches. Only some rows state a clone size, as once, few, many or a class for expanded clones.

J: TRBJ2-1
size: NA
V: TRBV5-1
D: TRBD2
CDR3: CASSFPSGGYNEQFF
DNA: TGCGCCAGCAGCTTTCCTAGCGGGGGGTACAATGAGCAGTTCTTC

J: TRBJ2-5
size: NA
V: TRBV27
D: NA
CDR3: CASKPRRGPQETQYF
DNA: TGTGCCAGCAAACCCCGGAGAGGGCCCCAAGAGACCCAGTACTTC

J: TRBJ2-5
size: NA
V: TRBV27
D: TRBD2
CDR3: CASSLSVGGGAWETQYF
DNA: TGTGCCAGCAGTTTATCCGTCGGCGGGGGGGCGTGGGAGACCCAGTACTTC

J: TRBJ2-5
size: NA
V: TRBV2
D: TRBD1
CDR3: CASSDPDRSEETQYF
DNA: TGTGCCAGCAGTGACCCGGACAGGAGCGAAGAGACCCAGTACTTC

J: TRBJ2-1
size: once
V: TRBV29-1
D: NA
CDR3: CSVDSGYNEQFF
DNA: TGCAGCGTGGATTCGGGCTACAATGAGCAGTTCTTC

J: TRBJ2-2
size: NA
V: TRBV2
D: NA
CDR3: CASRGTRNTGELFF
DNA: TGTGCCAGCAGGGGGACCCGGAACACCGGGGAGCTGTTTTTT

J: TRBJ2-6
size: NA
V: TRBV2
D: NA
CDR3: CASSPWGGGNVLTF
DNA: TGTGCCAGCAGTCCCTGGGGAGGTGGCAACGTCCTGACTTTC

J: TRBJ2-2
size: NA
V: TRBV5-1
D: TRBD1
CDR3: CASRLPGTATGELFF
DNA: TGCGCCAGCAGATTACCCGGGACAGCCACCGGGGAGCTGTTTTTT

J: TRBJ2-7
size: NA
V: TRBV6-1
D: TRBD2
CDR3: CASSEGDGRPVYF
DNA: TGTGCCAGCAGTGAGGGGGACGGGAGGCCGGTGTACTTC

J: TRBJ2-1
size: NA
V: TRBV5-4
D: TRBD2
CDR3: CASSTYRLAGDYNEQFF
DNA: TGTGCCAGCAGCACCTACCGACTAGCGGGAGACTACAATGAGCAGTTCTTC

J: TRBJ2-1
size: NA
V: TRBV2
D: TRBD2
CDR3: CATGRGLASGEQFF
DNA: TGTGCCACCGGGAGGGGCCTCGCATCGGGTGAGCAGTTCTTC

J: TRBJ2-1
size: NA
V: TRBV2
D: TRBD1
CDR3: CASSAQGASYNEQFF
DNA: TGTGCCAGCAGTGCTCAGGGGGCCTCCTACAATGAGCAGTTCTTC

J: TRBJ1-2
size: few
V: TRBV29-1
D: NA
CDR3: CSVGRLEDYGYTF
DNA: TGCAGCGTTGGGAGACTAGAGGACTATGGCTACACCTTC

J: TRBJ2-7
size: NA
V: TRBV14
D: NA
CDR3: CASIWPYEQYF
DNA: TGTGCCAGCATCTGGCCCTACGAGCAGTACTTC

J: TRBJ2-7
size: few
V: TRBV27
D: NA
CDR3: CASSDSVSYEQYF
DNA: TGTGCCAGCAGCGATAGCGTATCCTACGAGCAGTACTTC

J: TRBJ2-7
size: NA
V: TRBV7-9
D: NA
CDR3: CASSSLGPTGAYEQYF
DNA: TGTGCCAGCAGCTCACTGGGCCCTACGGGGGCTTACGAGCAGTACTTC

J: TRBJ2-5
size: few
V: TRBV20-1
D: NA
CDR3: CSAIRKTQYF
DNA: TGCAGTGCTATCCGGAAGACCCAGTACTTC

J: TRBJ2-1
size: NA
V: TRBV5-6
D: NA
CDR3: CASSLYNPTAEQFF
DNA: TGTGCCAGCAGCCTATATAATCCGACAGCTGAGCAGTTCTTC

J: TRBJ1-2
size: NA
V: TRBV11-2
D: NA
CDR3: CASSSPQGRGYTF
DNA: TGTGCCAGCAGCTCGCCGCAGGGGCGAGGCTACACCTTC

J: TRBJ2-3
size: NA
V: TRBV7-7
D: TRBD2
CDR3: CASSLEPSGRIADTQYF
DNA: TGTGCTAGCAGCTTAGAGCCTAGCGGGAGAATCGCAGATACGCAGTATTTT

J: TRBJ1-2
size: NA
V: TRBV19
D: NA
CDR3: CASSMDSTFYGYTF
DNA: TGTGCCAGTAGTATGGACAGTACTTTCTATGGCTACACCTTC

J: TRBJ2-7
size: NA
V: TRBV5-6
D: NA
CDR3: CASSLAPPAGVRVLEQYF
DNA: TGTGCCAGCAGCTTGGCCCCTCCCGCAGGGGTGAGGGTACTAGAGCAGTACTTC

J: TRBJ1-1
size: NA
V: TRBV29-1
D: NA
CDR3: CSVVRGRGYTEAFF
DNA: TGCAGCGTTGTCAGGGGCCGGGGGTACACTGAAGCTTTCTTT

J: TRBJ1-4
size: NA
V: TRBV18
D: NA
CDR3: CASSPGAYGEKLFF
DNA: TGTGCCAGCTCACCTGGGGCTTACGGTGAAAAACTGTTTTTT

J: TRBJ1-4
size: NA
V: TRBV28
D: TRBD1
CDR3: CASSPSTGLREKLFF
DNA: TGTGCCAGCAGTCCCTCGACAGGGTTACGGGAAAAACTGTTTTTT

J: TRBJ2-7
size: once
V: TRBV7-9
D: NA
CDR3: CASSFPGYEQYF
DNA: TGTGCCAGCAGCTTCCCCGGATACGAGCAGTACTTC

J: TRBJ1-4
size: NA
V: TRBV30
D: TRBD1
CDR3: CAWKRGPGGTNEKLFF
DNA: TGTGCCTGGAAAAGGGGACCAGGGGGCACTAATGAAAAACTGTTTTTT

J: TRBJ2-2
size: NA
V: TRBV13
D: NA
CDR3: CASRYQSTGELFF
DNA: TGTGCCAGTCGGTACCAGTCGACCGGGGAGCTGTTTTTT

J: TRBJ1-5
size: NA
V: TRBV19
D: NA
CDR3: CASSIDKVGQGWNQPQHF
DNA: TGTGCCAGTAGTATAGATAAGGTCGGGCAGGGATGGAATCAGCCCCAGCATTTT

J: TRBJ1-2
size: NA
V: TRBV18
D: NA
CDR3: CASSLDRTVFYTF
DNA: TGTGCCAGCTCTCTCGACAGGACGGTCTTCTACACCTTC

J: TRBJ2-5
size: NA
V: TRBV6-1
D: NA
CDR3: CATPSWGATKETQYF
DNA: TGTGCCACCCCCAGTTGGGGGGCTACCAAAGAGACCCAGTACTTC

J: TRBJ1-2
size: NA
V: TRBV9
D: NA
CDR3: CASSALGTNLGGYTF
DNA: TGTGCCAGCAGCGCACTTGGAACGAACCTTGGTGGCTACACCTTC

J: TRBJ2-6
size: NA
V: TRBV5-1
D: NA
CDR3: CASSFEGSGANVLTF
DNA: TGCGCCAGCAGCTTTGAGGGCTCTGGGGCCAACGTCCTGACTTTC

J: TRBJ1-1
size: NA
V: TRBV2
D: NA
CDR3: CASSEQGSDTEAFF
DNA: TGTGCCAGCAGTGAACAGGGATCGGACACTGAAGCTTTCTTT

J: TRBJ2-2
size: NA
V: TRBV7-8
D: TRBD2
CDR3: CASSSGTSGNTGELFF
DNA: TGTGCCAGCAGCTCAGGCACTAGCGGCAACACCGGGGAGCTGTTTTTT

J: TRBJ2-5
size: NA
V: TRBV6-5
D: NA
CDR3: CASSYTGDRETQYF
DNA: TGTGCCAGCAGTTATACCGGTGATAGGGAGACCCAGTACTTC

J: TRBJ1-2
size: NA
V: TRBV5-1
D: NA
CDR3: CASSSVAQDYGYTF
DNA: TGCGCCAGCAGCTCCGTGGCACAGGATTATGGCTACACCTTC

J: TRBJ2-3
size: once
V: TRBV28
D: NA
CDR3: CASSLVTPRADTQYF
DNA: TGTGCCAGCAGTTTAGTTACTCCTAGGGCAGATACGCAGTATTTT

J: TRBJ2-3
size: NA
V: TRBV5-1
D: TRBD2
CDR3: CASSLTSETDTQYF
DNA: TGCGCCAGCAGCTTGACTAGCGAAACAGATACGCAGTATTTT

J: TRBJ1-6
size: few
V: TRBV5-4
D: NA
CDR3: CASSWAPESPLHF
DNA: TGTGCCAGCAGCTGGGCCCCGGAGTCACCCCTCCACTTT

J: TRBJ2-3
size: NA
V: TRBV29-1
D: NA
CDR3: CSVEGSTDTQYF
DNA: TGCAGCGTTGAGGGGAGCACAGATACGCAGTATTTT

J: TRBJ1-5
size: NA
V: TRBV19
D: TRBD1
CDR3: CASSSSAGGEPQHF
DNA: TGTGCCAGTAGTTCTTCGGCAGGGGGTGAGCCCCAGCATTTT

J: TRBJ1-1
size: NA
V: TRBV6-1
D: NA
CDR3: CASKRSFTEAFF
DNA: TGTGCCAGCAAAAGGTCGTTCACTGAAGCTTTCTTT

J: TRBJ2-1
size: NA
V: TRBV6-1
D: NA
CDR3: CASSAAGTGFLF
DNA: TGTGCCAGCAGCGCAGCCGGGACCGGGTTCCTCTTC

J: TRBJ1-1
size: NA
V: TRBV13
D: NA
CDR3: CASSLGLRGTVF
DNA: TGTGCCAGCAGCTTAGGCCTACGGGGGACGGTTTTT

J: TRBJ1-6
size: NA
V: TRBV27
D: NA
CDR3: CASSYGGNSPLHF
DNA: TGTGCCAGCAGTTATGGAGGCAATTCACCCCTCCACTTT

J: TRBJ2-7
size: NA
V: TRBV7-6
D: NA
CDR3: CASSEAAGGSSSWDEQYF
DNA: TGTGCCAGCAGCGAAGCGGCAGGAGGTAGCAGTTCTTGGGACGAGCAGTACTTC

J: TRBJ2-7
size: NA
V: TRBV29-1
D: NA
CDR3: CSVALGEQYF
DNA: TGCAGCGTTGCCCTGGGCGAGCAGTACTTC

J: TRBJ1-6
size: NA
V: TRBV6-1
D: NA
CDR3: CASSPRRDSPLHF
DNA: TGTGCCAGCAGTCCACGGCGGGATTCACCCCTCCACTTT

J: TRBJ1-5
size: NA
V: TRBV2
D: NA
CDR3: CASRGPLEQPQHF
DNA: TGTGCCAGCAGGGGCCCTTTGGAGCAGCCCCAGCATTTT

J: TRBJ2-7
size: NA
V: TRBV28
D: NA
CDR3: CASTPPVAYEQYF
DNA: TGTGCCAGCACCCCTCCCGTTGCCTACGAGCAGTACTTC

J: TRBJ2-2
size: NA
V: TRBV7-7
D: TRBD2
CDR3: CASSSPAGGESGELFF
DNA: TGTGCTAGCAGCTCTCCCGCGGGAGGGGAGAGCGGGGAGCTGTTTTTT

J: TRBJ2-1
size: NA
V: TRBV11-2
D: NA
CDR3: CASSSSSQQFF
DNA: TGTGCCAGCAGCTCCAGTTCCCAGCAGTTCTTC

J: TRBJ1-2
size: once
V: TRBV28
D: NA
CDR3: CASSHLKGPNPGYTF
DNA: TGTGCCAGCAGCCACTTGAAGGGACCGAACCCTGGCTACACCTTC